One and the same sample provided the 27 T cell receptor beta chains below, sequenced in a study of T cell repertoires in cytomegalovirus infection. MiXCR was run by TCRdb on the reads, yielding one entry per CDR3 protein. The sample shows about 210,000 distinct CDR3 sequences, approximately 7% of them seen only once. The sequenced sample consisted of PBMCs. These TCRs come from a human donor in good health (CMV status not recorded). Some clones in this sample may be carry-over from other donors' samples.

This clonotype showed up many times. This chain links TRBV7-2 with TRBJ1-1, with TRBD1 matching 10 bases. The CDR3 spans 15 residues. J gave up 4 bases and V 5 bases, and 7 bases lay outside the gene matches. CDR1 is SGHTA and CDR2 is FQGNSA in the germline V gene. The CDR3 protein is CASSRAGQGFTEAFF. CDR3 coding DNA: TGTGCCAGCAGCCGCGCGGGACAGGGGTTCACTGAAGCTTTCTTT. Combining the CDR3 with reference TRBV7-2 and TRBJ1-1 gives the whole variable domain GAGVSQSPSNKVTEKGKDVELRCDPISGHTALYWYRQSLGQGLEFLIYFQGNSAPDKSGLPSDRFSAERTGGSVSTLTIQRTQQEDSAVYLCASSRAGQGFTEAFFGQGTRLTVV.

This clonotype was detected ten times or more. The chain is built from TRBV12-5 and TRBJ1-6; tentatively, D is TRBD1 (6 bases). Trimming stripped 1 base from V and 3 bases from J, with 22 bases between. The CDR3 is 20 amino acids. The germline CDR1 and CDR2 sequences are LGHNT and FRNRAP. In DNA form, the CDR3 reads TGTGCTAGTGGTTTGGGGAACTCAGGGACACCAAACGGCTATAATTCACCCCTCCACTTT. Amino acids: CASGLGNSGTPNGYNSPLHF. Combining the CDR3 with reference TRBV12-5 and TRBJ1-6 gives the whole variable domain DARVTQTPRHKVTEMGQEVTMRCQPILGHNTVFWYRQTMMQGLELLAYFRNRAPLDDSGMPKDRFSAEMPDATLATLKIQPSEPRDSAVYFCASGLGNSGTPNGYNSPLHFGNGTRLTVT.

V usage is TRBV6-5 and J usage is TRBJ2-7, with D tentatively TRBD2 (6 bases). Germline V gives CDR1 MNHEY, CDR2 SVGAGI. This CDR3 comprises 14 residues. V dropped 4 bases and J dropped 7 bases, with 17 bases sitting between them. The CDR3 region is CASSSGRYFGEQYF. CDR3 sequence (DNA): TGTGCCAGCAGTTCAGGGAGGTACTTTGGGGAGCAGTACTTC.

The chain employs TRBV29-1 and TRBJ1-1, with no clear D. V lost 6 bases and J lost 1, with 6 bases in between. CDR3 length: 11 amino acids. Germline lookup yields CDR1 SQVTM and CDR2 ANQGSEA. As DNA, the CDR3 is TGCAGCGTGGTGGAGAACACTGAAGCTTTCTTT. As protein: CSVVENTEAFF.

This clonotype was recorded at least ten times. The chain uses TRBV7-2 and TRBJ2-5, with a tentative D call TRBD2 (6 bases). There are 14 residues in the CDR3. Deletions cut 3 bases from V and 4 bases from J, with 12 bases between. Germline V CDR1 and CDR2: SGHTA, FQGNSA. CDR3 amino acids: CASSLLGGRETQYF. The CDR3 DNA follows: TGTGCCAGCAGCTTGCTCGGAGGGAGAGAGACCCAGTACTTC.

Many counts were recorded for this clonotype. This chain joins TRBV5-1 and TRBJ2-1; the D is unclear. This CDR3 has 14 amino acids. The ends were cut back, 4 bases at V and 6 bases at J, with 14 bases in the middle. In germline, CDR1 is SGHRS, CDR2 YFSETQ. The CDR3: CASSVGESVNEQFF. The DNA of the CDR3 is TGCGCCAGCAGCGTGGGTGAGTCAGTCAATGAGCAGTTCTTC.

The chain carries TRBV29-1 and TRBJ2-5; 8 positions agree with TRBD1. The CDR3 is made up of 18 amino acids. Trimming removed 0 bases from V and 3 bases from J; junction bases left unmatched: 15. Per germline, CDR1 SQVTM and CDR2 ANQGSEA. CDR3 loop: CSVEERGSRTGWKETQYF. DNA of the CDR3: TGCAGCGTTGAAGAAAGGGGAAGTAGGACAGGGTGGAAAGAGACCCAGTACTTC.

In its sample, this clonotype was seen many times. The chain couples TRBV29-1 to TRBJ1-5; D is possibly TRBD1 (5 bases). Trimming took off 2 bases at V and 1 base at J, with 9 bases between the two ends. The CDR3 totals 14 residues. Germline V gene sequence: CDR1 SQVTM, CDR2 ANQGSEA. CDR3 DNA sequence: TGCAGCGTTGAAATTCCAGGGAGCAATCAGCCCCAGCATTTT. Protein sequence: CSVEIPGSNQPQHF.

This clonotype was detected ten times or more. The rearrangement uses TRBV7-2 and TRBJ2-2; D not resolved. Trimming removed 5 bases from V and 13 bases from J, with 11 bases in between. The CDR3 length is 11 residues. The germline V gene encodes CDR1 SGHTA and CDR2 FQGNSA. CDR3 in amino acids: CASSLTDVLFF. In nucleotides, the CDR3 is TGTGCCAGCAGCCTGACGGACGTGCTGTTTTTT.

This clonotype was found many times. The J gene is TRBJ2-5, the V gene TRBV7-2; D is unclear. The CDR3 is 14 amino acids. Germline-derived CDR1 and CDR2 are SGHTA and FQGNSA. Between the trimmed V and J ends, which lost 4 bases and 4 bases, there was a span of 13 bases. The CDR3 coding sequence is TGTGCCAGCAGCTCCCGGACGGCCCGAGAGACCCAGTACTTC. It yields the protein CASSSRTARETQYF.

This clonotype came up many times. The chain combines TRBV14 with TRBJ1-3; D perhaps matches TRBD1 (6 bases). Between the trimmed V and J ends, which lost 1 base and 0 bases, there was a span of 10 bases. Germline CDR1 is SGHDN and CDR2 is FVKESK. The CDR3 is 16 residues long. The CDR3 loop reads CASSQGYRASGNTIYF. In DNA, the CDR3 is TGTGCCAGCAGCCAAGGATACAGGGCCTCTGGAAACACCATATATTTT.

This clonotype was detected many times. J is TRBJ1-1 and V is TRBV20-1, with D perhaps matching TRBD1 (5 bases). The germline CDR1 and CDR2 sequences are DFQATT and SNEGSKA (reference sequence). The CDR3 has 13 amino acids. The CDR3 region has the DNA TGCAGGCAGGGAGGTATCGTGAACACTGAAGCTTTCTTT. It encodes CRQGGIVNTEAFF.

The CDR3 sequence: CASSTGPGLLYEQYF. DNA of the CDR3: TGTGCCAGTAGTACCGGACCGGGACTCCTCTACGAGCAGTACTTC. The gene calls are TRBV19 and TRBJ2-7; a possible D gene is TRBD2 (6 bases). Germline V lookup: CDR1 LNHDA, CDR2 SQIVND (reference sequence). The CDR3 runs 15 residues. Trimming took 4 bases from V and 3 from J, leaving 16 bases between them. The complete variable domain, with remaining parts taken from reference TRBV19 and TRBJ2-7, reads DGGITQSPKYLFRKEGQNVTLSCEQNLNHDAMYWYRQDPGQGLRLIYYSQIVNDFQKGDIAEGYSVSREKKESFPLTVTSAQKNPTAFYLCASSTGPGLLYEQYFGPGTRLTVT.

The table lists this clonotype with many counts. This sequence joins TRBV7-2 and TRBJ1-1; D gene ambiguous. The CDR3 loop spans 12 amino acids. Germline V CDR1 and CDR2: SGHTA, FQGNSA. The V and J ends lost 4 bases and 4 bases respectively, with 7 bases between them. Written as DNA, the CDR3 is TGTGCCAGCAGCTCGGCCGGCACTGAAGCTTTCTTT. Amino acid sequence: CASSSAGTEAFF.

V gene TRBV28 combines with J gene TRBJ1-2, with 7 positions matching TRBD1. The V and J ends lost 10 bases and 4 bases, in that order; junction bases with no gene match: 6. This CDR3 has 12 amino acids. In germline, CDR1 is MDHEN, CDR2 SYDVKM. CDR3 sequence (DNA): TGTGCCACTACGACAGGGCCCTATGGCTACACCTTC. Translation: CATTTGPYGYTF.

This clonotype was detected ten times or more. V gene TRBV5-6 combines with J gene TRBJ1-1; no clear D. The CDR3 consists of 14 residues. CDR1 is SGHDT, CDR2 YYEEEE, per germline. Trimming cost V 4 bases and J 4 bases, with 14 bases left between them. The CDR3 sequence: CASSRLEGSTEAFF. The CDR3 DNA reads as TGTGCCAGCAGCCGTCTAGAGGGCTCCACTGAAGCTTTCTTT.

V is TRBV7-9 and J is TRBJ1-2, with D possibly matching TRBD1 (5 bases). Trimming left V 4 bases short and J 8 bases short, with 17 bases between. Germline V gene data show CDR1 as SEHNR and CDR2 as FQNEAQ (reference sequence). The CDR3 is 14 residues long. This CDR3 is CASSSRDGHEGYTF. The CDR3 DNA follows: TGTGCCAGCAGCTCTCGGGACGGCCATGAGGGCTACACCTTC.

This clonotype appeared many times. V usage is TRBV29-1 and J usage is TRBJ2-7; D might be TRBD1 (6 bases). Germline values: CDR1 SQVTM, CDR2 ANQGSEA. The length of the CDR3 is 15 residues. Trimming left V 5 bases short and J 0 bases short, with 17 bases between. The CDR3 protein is CSVLKPGQSSYEQYF. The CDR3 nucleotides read TGCAGCGTTTTGAAACCGGGACAAAGCTCCTACGAGCAGTACTTC.

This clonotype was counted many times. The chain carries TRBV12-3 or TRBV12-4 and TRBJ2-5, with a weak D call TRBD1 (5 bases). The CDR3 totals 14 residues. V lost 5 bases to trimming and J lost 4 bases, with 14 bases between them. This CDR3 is CASSPRGSRETQYF. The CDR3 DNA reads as TGTGCCAGCAGTCCTAGGGGTTCTAGAGAGACCCAGTACTTC.

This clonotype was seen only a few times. The chain's CDR3 is CAWSVQTYNEQFF. DNA of the CDR3: TGTGCCTGGAGTGTACAAACCTACAATGAGCAGTTCTTC. The chain recombines TRBV30 with TRBJ2-1; D uncertain. V was clipped by 0 bases and J by 2 bases, with 5 bases between them. The CDR3 length is 13 residues. The V gene's germline CDR1 is GTSNPN and CDR2 SVGIG (reference sequence).

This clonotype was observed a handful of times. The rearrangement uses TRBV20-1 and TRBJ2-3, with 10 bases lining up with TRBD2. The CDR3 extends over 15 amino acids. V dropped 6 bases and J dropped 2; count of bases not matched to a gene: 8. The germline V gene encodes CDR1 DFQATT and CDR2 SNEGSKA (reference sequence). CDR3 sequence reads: CSASLAGAFTDTQYF. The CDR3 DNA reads TGCAGTGCCAGTCTAGCGGGGGCGTTCACAGATACGCAGTATTTT.

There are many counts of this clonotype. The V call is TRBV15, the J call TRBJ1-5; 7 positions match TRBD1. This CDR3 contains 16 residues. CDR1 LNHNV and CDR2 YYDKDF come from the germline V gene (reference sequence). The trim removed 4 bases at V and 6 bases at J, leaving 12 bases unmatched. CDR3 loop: CATSKRTGDWSQPQHF. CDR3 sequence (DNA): TGTGCCACCAGCAAACGGACAGGAGATTGGTCTCAGCCCCAGCATTTT.

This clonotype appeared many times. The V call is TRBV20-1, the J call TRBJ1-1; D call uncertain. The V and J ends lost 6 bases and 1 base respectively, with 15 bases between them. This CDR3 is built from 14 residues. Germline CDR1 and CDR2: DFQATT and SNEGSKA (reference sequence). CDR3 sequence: CSAKWAAKNTEAFF. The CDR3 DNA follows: TGCAGTGCCAAGTGGGCGGCTAAGAACACTGAAGCTTTCTTT.

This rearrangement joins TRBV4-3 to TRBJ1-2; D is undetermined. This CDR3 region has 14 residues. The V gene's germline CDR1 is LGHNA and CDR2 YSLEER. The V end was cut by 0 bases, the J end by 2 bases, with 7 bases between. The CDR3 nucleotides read TGCGCCAGCAGCCAAGACGGAGAAAACTATGGCTACACCTTC. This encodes CASSQDGENYGYTF.

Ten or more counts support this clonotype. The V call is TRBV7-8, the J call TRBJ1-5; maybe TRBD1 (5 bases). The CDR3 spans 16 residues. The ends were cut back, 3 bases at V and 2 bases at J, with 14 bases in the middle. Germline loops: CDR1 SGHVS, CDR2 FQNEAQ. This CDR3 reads CASSFGGVYGNQPQHF. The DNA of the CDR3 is TGTGCCAGCAGCTTTGGAGGGGTTTATGGCAATCAGCCCCAGCATTTT.

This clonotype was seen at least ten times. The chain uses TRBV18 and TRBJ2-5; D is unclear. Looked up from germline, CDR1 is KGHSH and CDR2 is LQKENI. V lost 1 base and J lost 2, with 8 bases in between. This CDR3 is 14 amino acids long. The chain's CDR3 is CASSPLGEQETQYF. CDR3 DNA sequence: TGTGCCAGCTCACCACTTGGAGAGCAAGAGACCCAGTACTTC.

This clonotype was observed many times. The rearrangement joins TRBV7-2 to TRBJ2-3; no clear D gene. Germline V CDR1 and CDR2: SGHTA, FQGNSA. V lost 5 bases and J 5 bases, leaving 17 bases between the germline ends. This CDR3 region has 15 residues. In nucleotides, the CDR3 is TGTGCCAGCAGCCATGGACCTGTATATCGAGATACGCAGTATTTT. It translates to CASSHGPVYRDTQYF. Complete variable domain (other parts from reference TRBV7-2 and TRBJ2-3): GAGVSQSPSNKVTEKGKDVELRCDPISGHTALYWYRQSLGQGLEFLIYFQGNSAPDKSGLPSDRFSAERTGGSVSTLTIQRTQQEDSAVYLCASSHGPVYRDTQYFGPGTRLTVL.